Below, 21 T cell receptor beta chains from the same sample are listed, as sequenced in a study of T-cell memory formation after mild COVID-19. MiXCR, applied by TCRdb to the 5' RACE reads, yields one record per CDR3 protein. The table has 150,000 to 200,000 distinct CDR3 sequences, around 21% seen once. Sequenced: PBMCs or a T cell subset sorted from them (not recorded which). The receptors were gathered from an adult woman who had mild COVID-19 (a few samples of this study predate the infection). Cell type and time point are not known.

The genes are TRBV7-9 and TRBJ2-5; 10 nucleotides align to TRBD1. The ends lost 11 bases at V and 2 bases at J; junction bases unmatched: 5. Germline V gene sequence: CDR1 SEHNR, CDR2 FQNEAQ (reference sequence). The CDR3 totals 13 residues. The CDR3 region is CAGGQGIQETQYF. CDR3 in DNA: TGTGCCGGGGGACAGGGGATTCAAGAGACCCAGTACTTC.

This clonotype was seen a handful of times. The chain couples TRBV27 to TRBJ2-1; D possibly corresponds to TRBD1 (6 bases). The CDR3 is made up of 16 amino acids. Germline loops: CDR1 MNHEY, CDR2 SMNVEV (reference sequence). With 4 bases removed from V and 0 bases from J, the gap between germline ends came to 13 bases. The CDR3 nucleotides read TGTGCCAGCAGTTCGGAAGGGGGAAACTCCTACAATGAGCAGTTCTTC. Translation gives CASSSEGGNSYNEQFF.

This clonotype showed up just a few times. At one of its ends the junction is not consistent with the germline gene, which may arise from a read error. The V call is TRBV7-9, the J call TRBJ2-3, with TRBD2 matching 9 bases. This CDR3 spans 12 amino acids. Germline V gene lookup returns CDR1 SEHNR and CDR2 FQNEAQ (reference sequence). The CDR3 protein is CASSLSLAGRNF. CDR3 nucleotide sequence: TGTGCCAGCAGCTTGAGCCTAGCGGGGCGGAATTTT.

The chain joins TRBV12-3 or TRBV12-4 to TRBJ2-7; 7 nucleotides agree with TRBD1. V shed 1 base, J shed 4 bases, and the junction held 4 bases outside the gene matches. CDR3 length: 14 amino acids. CDR3 loop: CASSLEDRRYEQYF. The DNA for the CDR3 is TGTGCCAGCAGTTTAGAGGACAGGAGGTACGAGCAGTACTTC.

The table lists this clonotype with a few counts. This sequence joins TRBV10-3 and TRBJ2-5, with 11 bases identical to TRBD2. CDR1 and CDR2 from the germline V gene are ENHRY and SYGVKD. J was trimmed by 0 bases and V by 3 bases; bases with no gene match: 9. The CDR3 extends over 18 amino acids. In nucleotides, the CDR3 is TGTGCCATCAGTGACCAGCGGCTAGCGGGGGGTTACCAAGAGACCCAGTACTTC. This encodes CAISDQRLAGGYQETQYF.

This clonotype has only a few counts. The genes are TRBV5-4 and TRBJ2-1; 7 bases align to TRBD1. Germline V gives CDR1 SGHNT, CDR2 YYREEE (reference sequence). J gave up 10 bases and V 3 bases, and 4 bases lay outside the gene matches. This CDR3 is 12 amino acids long. DNA for the CDR3: TGTGCCAGCAGCTGGGGGACAGCAGAGCAGTTCTTC. It translates to CASSWGTAEQFF.

This clonotype was seen only a few times. J is TRBJ1-1 and V is TRBV7-3, with unresolved D. The germline CDR1 and CDR2 sequences are SGHTA and FQGTGA. V lost 1 base to trimming and J lost 2 bases, with 5 bases between them. The CDR3 length is 13 residues. The CDR3 bases are TGTGCCAGCAGCTTAATGGGCAACACTGAAGCTTTCTTT. The encoded protein is CASSLMGNTEAFF.

The V gene is TRBV4-3, the J gene TRBJ2-1; the match to TRBD2 covers 11 bases. Germline trimming cut 0 bases from V and 4 bases from J; bases unmatched to any gene: 8. The CDR3 totals 18 residues. Per the germline V gene, CDR1 is LGHNA and CDR2 is YSLEER. The CDR3 DNA follows: TGCGCCAGCAGCCAAGAGGGCACCGGGACTAGCGGATACAATGAGCAGTTCTTC. Its translation: CASSQEGTGTSGYNEQFF.

The chain couples TRBV6-5 to TRBJ2-2, with D tentatively TRBD1 or TRBD2 (5 bases each). CDR3 length: 13 amino acids. The V end was cut by 2 bases, the J end by 6 bases, with 7 bases between. Per germline, CDR1 MNHEY and CDR2 SVGAGI. CDR3 coding DNA: TGTGCCAGCAGTTACGGGGGAGCCGGGGAGCTGTTTTTT. Its translation: CASSYGGAGELFF.

In this sample, this clonotype turned up a few times. This sequence joins TRBV20-1 and TRBJ2-1, with 14 bases lining up with TRBD2. This CDR3 contains 15 residues. V was clipped by 2 bases and J by 8 bases; unmatched bases: 5. Germline loops: CDR1 DFQATT, CDR2 SNEGSKA (reference sequence). The CDR3 sequence is CSARSGTSGSDEQFF. The CDR3 DNA reads as TGCAGTGCTAGATCGGGGACTAGCGGGAGTGATGAGCAGTTCTTC.

The gene calls are TRBV7-2 and TRBJ1-2; 9 bases align to TRBD1. V lost 5 bases and J lost 0; bases outside the gene matches: 10. This CDR3 contains 17 residues. Germline values: CDR1 SGHTA, CDR2 FQGNSA. CDR3 coding DNA: TGTGCCAGCAGCAGTACAGGGGGCGATGGACCTAACTATGGCTACACCTTC. Its protein is CASSSTGGDGPNYGYTF.

The chain recombines TRBV5-1 with TRBJ2-5; 11 bases are shared with TRBD2. This CDR3 is built from 15 residues. Looked up from germline, CDR1 is SGHRS and CDR2 is YFSETQ. The ends lost 4 bases at V and 2 bases at J; junction bases unmatched: 4. The CDR3 reads CASSTGTSGQETQYF. Written as DNA, the CDR3 is TGCGCCAGCAGCACCGGGACTAGCGGTCAAGAGACCCAGTACTTC.

This clonotype appeared a few times. The chain links TRBV3-1 to TRBJ2-3; no clear D gene. V was trimmed by 7 bases and J by 5 bases, leaving 7 bases between them. Germline V gene lookup returns CDR1 LGHDT and CDR2 YNNKEL (reference sequence). The CDR3 contains 11 residues. CDR3 nucleotide sequence: TGTGCCAGCACCTTAGGAGATACGCAGTATTTT. As protein: CASTLGDTQYF.

The chain is built from TRBV12-3 or TRBV12-4 and TRBJ1-2; TRBD1 matches 10 bases. The CDR3 has 15 amino acids. After removal of 0 bases from V and 8 bases from J, the junction contained 6 bases not matched to a gene. The CDR3 bases are TGTGCCAGCAGTTTAGCCGGACAGGGGGTGTACGGCTACACCTTC. This codes for CASSLAGQGVYGYTF.

The gene calls are TRBV4-1 and TRBJ1-1; D gene unclear. Trimming removed 0 bases from V and 1 base from J, with 3 bases in between. The CDR3 runs to 13 residues. Germline lookup yields CDR1 MGHRA and CDR2 YSYEKL. In nucleotides, the CDR3 is TGCGCCAGCAGCCAAGACGCGAACACTGAAGCTTTCTTT. Translation: CASSQDANTEAFF.

This clonotype has a handful of counts. This chain joins TRBV4-1 and TRBJ2-7; 9 bases agree with TRBD1. Germline trimming cut 2 bases from V and 5 bases from J; bases unmatched to any gene: 10. The CDR3 length is 16 residues. Germline assignment: CDR1 MGHRA and CDR2 YSYEKL. The CDR3 spells CASSQWSGQGLHEQYF. The CDR3 coding sequence is TGCGCCAGCAGCCAATGGTCTGGACAGGGGCTTCACGAGCAGTACTTC.

The J gene is TRBJ1-1, the V gene TRBV6-2 or TRBV6-3, with D possibly matching TRBD1 (6 bases). The CDR3 runs to 14 residues. Germline V gene data show CDR1 as MNHEY and CDR2 as SVGEGT. V was shortened by 6 bases and J by 6 bases, with 17 bases between the two germline ends. The CDR3 here is CASRIQGTLAEAFF. In DNA, the CDR3 is TGTGCCAGCAGGATACAGGGTACTTTGGCTGAAGCTTTCTTT.

The rearrangement uses TRBV20-1 and TRBJ2-2, with 8 bases matching TRBD1. The CDR3 consists of 15 residues. The ends lost 5 bases at V and 6 bases at J; junction bases unmatched: 11. The V gene's germline CDR1 is DFQATT and CDR2 SNEGSKA (reference sequence). The CDR3: CSAASGQGLPGELFF. The CDR3 nucleotides read TGCAGTGCTGCAAGTGGACAGGGACTCCCCGGGGAGCTGTTTTTT.

The chain employs TRBV7-9 and TRBJ1-2, with unresolved D. The V end was cut by 5 bases, the J end by 8 bases, with 18 bases between. CDR3 size: 14 residues. CDR1 and CDR2 (germline): SEHNR, FQNEAQ (reference sequence). CDR3 loop: CASSPNAASWGYTF. The CDR3 coding sequence is TGTGCCAGCAGCCCCAATGCGGCTTCTTGGGGCTACACCTTC.

This sequence joins TRBV7-9 and TRBJ1-5; possibly TRBD1 for D (5 bases). Deletions cut 3 bases from V and 5 bases from J, with 11 bases between. CDR1 SEHNR and CDR2 FQNEAQ come from the germline V gene (reference sequence). The CDR3 extends over 14 amino acids. The CDR3 DNA sequence: TGTGCCAGCAGCTTGTCAGGGAAGGATCAGCCCCAGCATTTT. This translates into CASSLSGKDQPQHF.

This clonotype was detected only a few times. The chain employs TRBV30 and TRBJ2-7, with D tentatively TRBD1 (6 bases). The CDR3 runs to 13 residues. CDR1 GTSNPN and CDR2 SVGIG come from the germline V gene (reference sequence). V lost 6 bases, J lost 2 bases, and 14 bases lay in between. In DNA, the CDR3 is TGTGCCTGCGGGATGGACAGACCCTACGAGCAGTACTTC. This sequence encodes CACGMDRPYEQYF.